These T cell receptor beta chains were read from a single sample in a study of blood T cell repertoires in COVID-19. Sequencing used immunoSEQ multiplex PCR; TCRdb keeps in-frame clones, though not all of them. The data show 50,000 to 65,000 clones, approximately 80% seen once. Sequencing was carried out using peripheral blood. Receptor source: a woman aged 45-60 years with active or convalescent COVID-19. The CDR3 runs from the conserved cysteine through the conserved F or W. D genes are given only for firm matches. Only some rows state a clone size, as once, few, many or a class for expanded clones.

TRBV9	TRBJ1-6	NA	NA	CASRFEGSDNSPLHF	TGTGCCAGCCGTTTCGAGGGCAGCGACAATTCACCCCTCCACTTT
TRBV10-3	TRBJ1-1	NA	TRBD1	CAISRDRAGNTEAFF	TGTGCCATCAGCCGGGACAGGGCCGGGAACACTGAAGCTTTCTTT
TRBV7-2	TRBJ2-7	once	TRBD2	CASSLGLAGSYEQYF	TGTGCCAGCAGCTTAGGACTAGCGGGCTCCTACGAGCAGTACTTC
TRBV9	TRBJ2-1	NA	TRBD1	CASSQTGTGGGEQFF	TGTGCCAGCAGTCAAACCGGGACAGGGGGAGGTGAGCAGTTCTTC
TRBV5-1	TRBJ2-2	NA	NA	CASSPRGLNTGELFF	TGCGCCAGCAGCCCGAGAGGGCTTAACACCGGGGAGCTGTTTTTT
TRBV24-1	TRBJ2-1	NA	TRBD2	CATSGGLAEYNEQFF	TGTGCCACCAGTGGGGGACTAGCGGAGTACAATGAGCAGTTCTTC
TRBV3-1/TRBV3-2	TRBJ2-5	NA	TRBD2	CASSQDGRDSLSKETQYF	TGTGCCAGCAGCCAAGATGGGAGGGACTCCCTTAGCAAAGAGACCCAGTACTTC
TRBV14	TRBJ2-1	NA	NA	CASSFAGASRKQFF	TGTGCCAGCAGCTTCGCAGGGGCTAGCAGAAAGCAGTTCTTC
TRBV5-6	TRBJ1-2	NA	NA	CASSHLVQGGYTF	TGTGCCAGCAGTCACCTGGTTCAGGGCGGCTACACCTTC
TRBV3-1/TRBV3-2	TRBJ2-2	few	TRBD1	CASSRQGASGELFF	TGTGCCAGCAGCCGACAGGGGGCCTCCGGGGAGCTGTTTTTT
TRBV20-1	TRBJ1-2	NA	NA	CSASGELGGYTF	TGCAGTGCTAGTGGGGAGCTTGGTGGCTACACCTTC
TRBV30	TRBJ2-2	NA	NA	CAWSEGRATGELFF	TGTGCCTGGTCGGAGGGCCGGGCCACCGGGGAGCTGTTTTTT
TRBV25-1	TRBJ1-5	once	TRBD1	CASARTGLLQPQHF	TGTGCCAGCGCCAGGACAGGGCTATTACAGCCCCAGCATTTT
TRBV19	TRBJ2-5	NA	TRBD2	CASSPEASGIKRTQYF	TGTGCCAGTAGTCCGGAGGCTAGCGGGATTAAACGGACCCAGTACTTC
TRBV4-1	TRBJ2-2	NA	TRBD1	CASSAGQGANGGELFF	TGCGCCAGCAGCGCCGGACAGGGGGCAAACGGCGGGGAGCTGTTTTTT
TRBV2	TRBJ2-7	NA	TRBD1	CATGTGPYEQYF	TGTGCCACCGGGACAGGCCCCTACGAGCAGTACTTC